The rows below give T cell receptor beta chains drawn from one sample of a study of CD8+CD57+ T cells in acquired aplastic anemia. TCRdb re-called the reads with MiXCR, one entry per CDR3 protein. The profile shows roughly 100,000 distinct CDR3 sequences, approximately 73% of them singletons. The source material was sorted CD4+, CD8+, or CD8+CD57+ T cells (not recorded which) from PBMCs. These TCRs come from a human donor with aplastic anemia. Both conserved end residues are part of each CDR3.

J: TRBJ1-5
V: TRBV10-3
CDR3: CAIRSSGGEEPQHF

J: TRBJ2-7
V: TRBV25-1
CDR3: CASSEFRGTYEQYF

J: TRBJ2-7
V: TRBV20-1
CDR3: CSARDLVGAVYEQYF

J: TRBJ2-5
V: TRBV20-1
CDR3: CSARGLAGVVETQYF

J: TRBJ2-5
V: TRBV5-1
CDR3: CASSLIRDQETQYF

J: TRBJ2-7
V: TRBV7-6
CDR3: CASSLASSYEQYF

J: TRBJ2-7
V: TRBV15
CDR3: CATSRDMIGQYF

J: TRBJ1-3
V: TRBV7-2
CDR3: CASSLARSLFSGNTIYF

J: TRBJ2-7
V: TRBV20-1
CDR3: CSASDLGAGAYEQYF

J: TRBJ2-7
V: TRBV15
CDR3: CATSRDGESYF

J: TRBJ2-4
V: TRBV19
CDR3: CASSKGKGAKNIQYF

J: TRBJ2-1
V: TRBV10-3
CDR3: CAISSISGLSNEQFF